This paragraph covers one T cell receptor (beta chain) sequence. This clonotype appeared many times. No cognate antigen has been identified for it. It has no much larger one-base neighbor in the sample; base qualities were not kept. The data derive from a study of CD8 T cells in ankylosing spondylitis (dated by TCRdb to about 2017). About the full investigation: The study profiled T cell receptor beta repertoires in healthy donors and ankylosing spondylitis patients to find disease-linked TCR variants. In total, the full study cohort was made up of some 110 healthy donors and 20 to 25 ankylosing spondylitis patients. Peripheral blood was sampled, and synovial fluid was also collected from ankylosing spondylitis patients. Study-wide conclusions, independent of this receptor: Some of the motif variants had been reported before in the synovial fluid and blood of reactive arthritis patients, a finding that suggests common disease-initiation mechanisms. A TCR beta motif of several highly homologous amino acid variants appeared characteristic of blood from ankylosing spondylitis patients. A CD8+ phenotype was shown by the disease-linked clones, which were found at relatively low frequencies in peripheral blood. Significant enrichment of the disease-linked clones was reported in matched synovial fluid samples from ankylosing spondylitis patients.

There are 15 amino acids in the CDR3, from cysteine to phenylalanine inclusive. The kept DNA is CDR3 alone, 45 bases in frame from the first base. V is shortened by 5 bases, J by 0 bases, and the region joining them spans 11 bases. CDR1 and CDR2, per the germline V gene, are SGHVS and FNYEAQ. Sequencer: Illumina HiSeq 2500. Quantitative 5'-RACE with molecular barcodes was the method used to prepare the TCR beta libraries. The study's processing was this. A new computational method, built on a probabilistic model of VDJ rearrangement, was used to identify disease-linked TCR variants. The public sequencing data were trimmed at Q25 with fastp and processed into clonotypes with MiXCR by TCRdb, which kept only in-frame beta chains. Rows are unified per CDR3 protein, each entry keeping the most common DNA and genes. The V and J calls were determined by TCRdb, not by the authors. Recorded for this sample are 200,000 to 250,000 distinct CDR3 sequences; approximately 24% of them occurred a single time. 5% to 8% of the sample comes from the top ten.

The sequence joins TRBV7-6 to TRBJ2-1, with the D gene tentatively TRBD1 or TRBD2, based on 6 matching bases in each. The TCR sequence derives from a male donor with ankylosing spondylitis or in good health (not recorded which). Material for sequencing was blood, either unsorted or a sorted T cell fraction (not recorded which). CDR3 protein: CASSRGDNSYNEQFF. In nucleotides, the sequence is TGTGCCAGCAGCCGCGGGGACAACTCCTACAATGAGCAGTTCTTC.